This TCR beta chain comes out of a study of T cell changes during pregnancy in multiple sclerosis. V lost 1 base and J 8 bases, leaving 17 bases between the germline ends. Germline V gene sequence: CDR1 MGHRA, CDR2 YSYEKL. CDR3 size: 15 residues. Here immunoSEQ multiplex PCR was the method, and the copy in TCRdb shows in-frame clones only, minus some. The sample holds roughly 32,000 clones, around nine tenths seen once. The chain couples TRBV4-1 to TRBJ1-2; D not certain. This clonotype was obtained from a female donor in good health, enrolled as a control in a pregnancy study. The sequencing here drew on CD4+ T cells from peripheral blood mononuclear cells, taken in the second trimester of pregnancy. The CDR3 reads CASSQGVGREDGYTF. For the CDR3, the DNA is TGCGCCAGCAGCCAAGGGGTCGGTCGGGAGGACGGCTACACCTTC.